This T cell receptor (beta chain) came from a study of patients and donors after allogeneic stem cell transplantation. This clonotype occurred a few times. TCRdb reprocessed the RT-PCR reads via MiXCR and lists one record per CDR3 protein. Counted here are about a million distinct CDR3 sequences, about a sixth occurring once; the ten biggest clones make up 6%. Germline CDR1 and CDR2: DFQATT and SNEGSKA (reference sequence). The length of the CDR3 is 13 residues. V lost 5 bases and J lost 4, with 14 bases in between. The chain uses TRBV20-1 and TRBJ1-2; D not certain. Material: blood, either unsorted or a sorted T cell fraction (not recorded which). This clonotype originated in a human donor who was either an allogeneic HSCT recipient or a stem cell or donor lymphocyte infusion donor (not recorded which). It is not recorded whose cells these are; they may come from a transplant donor. The CDR3 nucleotides read TGCAGTGCTGGGCACGAATCGTCCTATGGCTACACCTTC. This translates into CSAGHESSYGYTF.